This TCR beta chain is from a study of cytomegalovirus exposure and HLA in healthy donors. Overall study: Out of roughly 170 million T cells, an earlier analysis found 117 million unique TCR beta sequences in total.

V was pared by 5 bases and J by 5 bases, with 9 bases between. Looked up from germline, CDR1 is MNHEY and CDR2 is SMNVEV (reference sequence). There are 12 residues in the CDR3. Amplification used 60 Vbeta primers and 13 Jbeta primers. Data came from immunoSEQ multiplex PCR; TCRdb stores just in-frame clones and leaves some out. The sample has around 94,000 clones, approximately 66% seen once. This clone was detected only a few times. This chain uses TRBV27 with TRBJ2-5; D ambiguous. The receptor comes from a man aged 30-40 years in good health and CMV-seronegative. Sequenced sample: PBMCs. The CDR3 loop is CASSRPGETQYF. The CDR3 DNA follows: TGTGCCAGCAGTAGGCCCGGGGAGACCCAGTACTTC.